The clone carrying this T cell receptor beta chain has ten or more counts. Its specificity is unknown. TCRdb re-called the 5' RACE reads with MiXCR, one entry per CDR3 protein. The sample holds about 500,000 distinct CDR3 sequences, about a sixth seen once. Germline CDR1 and CDR2: SGHTA and FQGNSA. The CDR3 runs to 15 residues. After removal of 5 bases from V and 5 bases from J, the junction contained 6 bases not matched to a gene. This sample is part of a study of T cells after yellow fever vaccination. Whole-study findings and limits: Overlap between CD4 and CD8 compartments was detected for a small share of clonotypes. Post-booster repertoires again held most primary-vaccination clones (96% CD4, over 80% CD8).

This rearrangement joins TRBV7-2 to TRBJ2-5; the match to TRBD2 covers 12 bases. This specimen was PBMCs, taken 4 to 5 days after the first yellow fever vaccination. This TCR came from a man aged 18-30 years who received the YFV17D yellow fever vaccine. CDR3 DNA sequence: TGTGCCAGCAGCCTGCTAGCGGGGGGGCCGGAGACCCAGTACTTC. Amino acid sequence: CASSLLAGGPETQYF.